What follows are 16 T cell receptor beta chains derived from one specimen sequenced in a study of CD8+ T cells in alopecia areata. The authors sorted pooled cutaneous lymph node cells using CD4, CD8alpha, NKG2D, NKG2ACE and other markers. cDNA serving as the sequencing template came from extracted, reverse transcribed RNA. Sequencing was performed with immunoSEQ multiplex PCR; in TCRdb, only in-frame clones are kept and a portion is missing. The sample lists more than 250,000 clones, none appearing once, the ten largest making up more than 0.95%. Sequencing was carried out using CD4+ T cells sorted from a lymph node. The receptors here all came from a C3H/HeJ mouse with alopecia areata. MHC haplotype of the mouse line: H2-k.

Turning to this clone: Gene names and germline refer to mouse. Coverage ceases 4 residues before the CDR3 finishes, and the germline J gene fills in the end. This chain uses TRBV19 with TRBJ2-3, with a possible D match to TRBD2 (5 bases). The CDR3 length is 16 residues. Trimming shortened V by 5 bases and J by 0 bases, and 16 bases separated the two germline ends. Germline lookup yields CDR1 FNHDT and CDR2 SITEND (reference sequence). CDR3 sequence: CASSPWTRTSAETLYF. CDR3 DNA, as far as it was read: TGTGCCAGCAGCCCCTGGACTCGGACTAGTGCAGAA.

This clone has just a few counts. Gene and germline names: mouse. The CDR3 goes on 4 residues after the read ends, and that part is filled in from the germline J gene. The chain is built from TRBV5 and TRBJ2-3; possible D gene TRBD2, 6 bases. V was pared by 4 bases and J by 4 bases, with 12 bases between. This CDR3 comprises 14 residues. Germline V CDR1 and CDR2: LGHNA, YNLKQL (reference sequence). CDR3 residues: CASSPLGTPETLYF. The CDR3 DNA, read in part, is TGTGCCAGCAGCCCCCTCGGGACTCCAGAA.

Only a few counts were recorded for this clone. Gene names and germline refer to mouse. Read sequence stops 4 residues before the CDR3 end, and the germline J gene provides the missing end. The chain employs TRBV19 and TRBJ2-3, with a tentative D call TRBD1 (6 bases). Germline V gene lookup returns CDR1 FNHDT and CDR2 SITEND (reference sequence). Trimming stripped 3 bases from V and 0 bases from J, with 14 bases between. The CDR3 covers 16 residues. The CDR3 protein is CASSTPGQSSAETLYF. Incomplete CDR3 DNA: TGTGCCAGCAGTACCCCGGGACAATCTAGTGCAGAA.

This clone came up many times. Gene names follow the mouse nomenclature. The read gets to within 4 residues of the CDR3 end, and the germline J gene fills in the rest. This chain joins TRBV1 and TRBJ2-1; 7 bases match TRBD2. The V gene end was trimmed by 0 bases and the J gene end by 0 bases; junction bases not matched to a gene: 11. This CDR3 has 19 amino acids. The germline gives CDR1 NSQYPW, CDR2 LRSPGD (reference sequence). The CDR3 reads CTCSADRGALGLNYAEQFF. CDR3 bases read: TGCACCTGCAGTGCAGATAGGGGAGCACTGGGGCTTAACTATGCT.

This clone has just a few counts. Mouse gene names and germline throughout. Read sequence stops 4 residues before the CDR3 end, and the germline J gene provides the missing end. V usage is TRBV1 and J usage is TRBJ1-1; D is uncertain. This CDR3 region has 13 residues. Germline values: CDR1 NSQYPW, CDR2 LRSPGD (reference sequence). The V and J ends lost 2 bases and 0 bases respectively, with 4 bases between them. Incomplete CDR3 DNA: TGCACCTGCAGTGCAAATGCAAACACA. It encodes CTCSANANT. The whole CDR3 sequence reads CTCSANANTEVFF.

This clone was counted a few times. Gene labels here are mouse ones. Read sequence stops 4 residues before the CDR3 end, and the germline J gene provides the missing end. The J gene is TRBJ2-5, the V gene TRBV13-3, with D unclear. Germline loops: CDR1 NNHDY, CDR2 SYVADS. The CDR3 extends over 15 amino acids. V shed 3 bases and J shed 0 bases, with 11 bases lying between them. The CDR3 sequence: CASSAPIRNQDTQYF. CDR3 bases read: TGTGCCAGCAGTGCCCCCATAAGGAACCAAGAC.

This clone turned up a few times. Gene names and germline match the mouse. Coverage ceases 4 residues before the CDR3 finishes, and the germline J gene fills in the end. The chain combines TRBV13-1 with TRBJ2-7; unclear D gene. The CDR3 has 12 residues. In germline, CDR1 is NSHNY, CDR2 SYGAGN. V was shortened by 2 bases and J by 3 bases, with 6 bases between the two germline ends. Incomplete CDR3 DNA: TGTGCCAGCAGTGACCTGTACTAT. Translation: CASSDLYY. The entire CDR3 is CASSDLYYEQYF.

This clone turned up a few times. All gene names here are mouse names. The missing CDR3 end, 4 residues past where the read stops, is filled in from the germline J gene. V and J are TRBV19 and TRBJ2-2; perhaps TRBD1 as D (6 bases). CDR3 size: 15 residues. The ends were cut back, 3 bases at V and 4 bases at J, with 13 bases in the middle. Germline CDR1 is FNHDT and CDR2 is SITEND (reference sequence). CDR3 DNA (partial): TGTGCCAGCAGTAAGCACAGGGCCGGCACCGGG. This gives the protein CASSKHRAGTG. The full CDR3 is CASSKHRAGTGQLYF.

This clone was observed a few times. Mouse names are used for the genes. The DNA ends 4 residues before the CDR3 does, and the rest of the CDR3 is filled in from the germline J gene. This CDR3 is also generated by other DNA sequences in the sample. The genes are TRBV13-3 and TRBJ2-1; 9 nucleotides align to TRBD1. CDR3 length: 12 residues. Losses at the gene ends were 7 bases for V and 5 bases for J; bases not matched to a gene: 1. Germline CDR1 is NNHDY and CDR2 is SYVADS. The CDR3 sequence is CASRDRDAEQFF. Partial CDR3 DNA: TGTGCCAGCCGGGACAGGGATGCT.

In this sample, this clone turned up a few times. The genes and germline here are from mouse. The read comes to an end 4 residues before the CDR3 does, leaving the germline J gene to fill in the end. The rearrangement links TRBV13-2 to TRBJ2-7; 9 bases are a match to TRBD1. The CDR3 extends over 14 amino acids. Looked up from germline, CDR1 is NNHNN and CDR2 is SYGAGS (reference sequence). Partial CDR3 DNA: TGTGCCAGCGGTGAACGACAGGGGGGTTAT. This codes for CASGERQGGY. The whole CDR3 region reads CASGERQGGYEQYF.

This clone occurred a few times. Germline and genes here are mouse. The read finishes 4 residues shy of the CDR3 end, and the germline J gene is used to complete it. The chain joins TRBV31 to TRBJ2-3; 12 bases map to TRBD1. J was trimmed by 1 base and V by 3 bases; bases with no gene match: 5. This CDR3 comprises 16 residues. Germline V gives CDR1 GKSSPN, CDR2 SITVG. CDR3 sequence reads: CAWRTGTGGGAETLYF. The CDR3 bases that were read are TGTGCCTGGAGGACCGGGACAGGGGGCGGTGCAGAA.

Remarks on this clone: Each gene name is a mouse one. The CDR3 end is not reached by the read, which stops 3 residues before it; the germline J gene fills it in. The chain uses TRBV19 and TRBJ1-6, with D unresolved. TRBJ1-6 counts as an open reading frame of uncertain function. Germline V gene lookup returns CDR1 FNHDT and CDR2 SITEND (reference sequence). The CDR3 is 14 residues long. V gave up 7 bases and J gave up 5 bases, with 13 bases separating them. The CDR3 reads CASSHRKNNSPLYF. The DNA read from the CDR3 is TGTGCCAGCTCTCACAGAAAAAATAATTCGCCC.

Points on this clone: Germline and genes: mouse. The read ends 4 residues shy of where the CDR3 ends; the end is completed using the germline J gene. The chain carries TRBV1 and TRBJ2-3; D ambiguous. Germline CDR1 is NSQYPW and CDR2 is LRSPGD (reference sequence). The CDR3 is 12 residues long. CDR3 DNA, as far as it was read: TGCACCTGCAGTGACCACAGAGAA. This codes for CTCSDHRE. The CDR3 as a whole reads CTCSDHRETLYF. Looking up the rest from reference TRBV1 and TRBJ2-3 gives the full variable domain: VTLLEQNPRWRLVPRGQAVNLRCILKNSQYPWMSWYQQDLQKQLQWLFTLRSPGDKEVKSLPGADYLATRVTDTELRLQVANMSQGRTLYCTCSDHRETLYFGSGTRLTVL.

A few counts support this clone. Gene and germline names: mouse. The read stops 4 residues short of the end of the CDR3; the missing end is completed from the germline J gene. The rearrangement links TRBV5 to TRBJ2-1; 8 bases match TRBD1. CDR1 and CDR2 from the germline V gene are LGHNA and YNLKQL (reference sequence). The CDR3 is 15 residues long. J lost 3 bases, V lost 2 bases, and 3 bases had no gene match. Here the CDR3 reads CASSQSGQGYAEQFF. The DNA read from the CDR3 is TGTGCCAGCAGCCAATCCGGACAGGGCTATGCT.

As regards this clone: Germline and genes: mouse. With the read ending 4 residues before the CDR3 end, the germline J gene is used to fill in that end. The V and J genes are TRBV19 and TRBJ2-1; 7 positions agree with TRBD1. The germline CDR1 and CDR2 sequences are FNHDT and SITEND (reference sequence). The CDR3 is 14 amino acids. Partial CDR3 DNA: TGTGCCAGCAGTATAGGCCAGGGGGTCGCT. Its protein product is CASSIGQGVA. The whole CDR3 region reads CASSIGQGVAEQFF.

This clone was seen only a few times. Genes here carry mouse names. The read finishes 4 residues shy of the CDR3 end, and the germline J gene is used to complete it. V is TRBV13-1 and J is TRBJ2-7, with TRBD1 matching over 12 bases. The CDR3 is 15 amino acids. Germline V gene sequence: CDR1 NSHNY, CDR2 SYGAGN. CDR3: CASSDAWDRGHEQYF. The sequenced part of the CDR3 DNA is TGTGCCAGCAGTGATGCATGGGACAGGGGGCAT.